These 5 T cell receptor beta chains came from one sample sequenced in a study of shared clonotypes between healthy human individuals. Assay used: immunoSEQ multiplex PCR; TCRdb lists only in-frame clones, some missing. The data contain 2 million to 2.5 million clones, 93% of them singletons. The specimen was naive CD4+ T cells from PBMCs. This sample's subset: CD45RA+ positively selected. These receptors were obtained from a man younger than 30 in good health. Some clones in this sample may be carry-over from other donors' samples.

V and J are TRBV9 and TRBJ2-1; 8 bases are a match to TRBD1. This CDR3 has 15 amino acids. CDR1 is SGDLS, CDR2 YYNGEE, per germline. V was clipped by 0 bases and J by 6 bases; unmatched bases: 5. CDR3: CASSVGRGRINEQFF. The CDR3 DNA reads as TGTGCCAGCAGCGTAGGCAGGGGGCGCATCAATGAGCAGTTCTTC.

The chain carries TRBV4-3 and TRBJ1-6, with a possible D match to TRBD1 (5 bases). Germline V gene data show CDR1 as LGHNA and CDR2 as YSLEER. V lost 0 bases and J lost 10, with 13 bases in between. The CDR3 has 15 amino acids. The CDR3: CASSQDGFGGSPLHF. The CDR3 nucleotides read TGCGCCAGCAGCCAAGATGGTTTCGGGGGATCACCCCTCCACTTT.

The chain carries TRBV6-5 and TRBJ1-2, with D possibly being TRBD1 (5 bases). Germline values: CDR1 MNHEY, CDR2 SVGAGI. V lost 6 bases and J 2 bases, leaving 10 bases between the germline ends. The CDR3 length is 13 residues. The CDR3 nucleotides are TGTGCCAGCAGGTCCGGGGCGAACTATGGCTACACCTTC. Translating it yields CASRSGANYGYTF.

V usage is TRBV2 and J usage is TRBJ1-2; D is unresolved. This CDR3 is 12 amino acids long. Trimming took off 3 bases at V and 7 bases at J, with 9 bases between the two ends. Germline CDR1 reads SNHLY; CDR2 reads FYNNEI. CDR3 in DNA: TGTGCCAGCAGTGAGATGAGGGTTGGCTACACCTTC. Translating it yields CASSEMRVGYTF.

The rearrangement joins TRBV6-1 to TRBJ1-5; 8 positions match TRBD1. This CDR3 has 13 amino acids. Looked up from germline, CDR1 is MNHNS and CDR2 is SASEGT. V dropped 8 bases and J dropped 7; count of bases not matched to a gene: 7. CDR3: CASGQGPRQPQHF. The CDR3 DNA reads as TGTGCCAGCGGACAGGGCCCCAGACAGCCCCAGCATTTT.